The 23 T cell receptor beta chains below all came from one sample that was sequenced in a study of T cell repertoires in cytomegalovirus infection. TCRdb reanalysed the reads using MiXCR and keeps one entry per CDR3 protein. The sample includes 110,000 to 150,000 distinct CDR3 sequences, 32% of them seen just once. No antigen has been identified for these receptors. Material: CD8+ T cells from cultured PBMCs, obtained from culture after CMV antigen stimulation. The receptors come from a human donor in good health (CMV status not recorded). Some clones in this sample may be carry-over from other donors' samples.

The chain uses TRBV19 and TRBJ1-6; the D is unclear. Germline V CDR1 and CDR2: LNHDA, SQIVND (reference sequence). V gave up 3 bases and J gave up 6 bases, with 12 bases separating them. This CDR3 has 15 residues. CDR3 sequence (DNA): TGTGCCAGTAGTATTTATTCAGCCAGTAATTCACCCCTCCACTTT. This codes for CASSIYSASNSPLHF.

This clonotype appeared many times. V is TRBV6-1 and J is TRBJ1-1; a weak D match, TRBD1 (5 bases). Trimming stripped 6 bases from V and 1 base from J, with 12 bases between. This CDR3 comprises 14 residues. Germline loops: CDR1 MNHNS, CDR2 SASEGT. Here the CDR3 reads CASSEYGGNTEAFF. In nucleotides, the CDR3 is TGTGCCAGCAGCGAGTATGGGGGGAACACTGAAGCTTTCTTT.

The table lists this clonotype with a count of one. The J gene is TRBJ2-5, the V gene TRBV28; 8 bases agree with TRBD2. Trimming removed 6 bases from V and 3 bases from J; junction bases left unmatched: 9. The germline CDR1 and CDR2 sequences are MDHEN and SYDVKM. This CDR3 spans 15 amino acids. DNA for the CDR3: TGTGCCAGCAGGACCCCCAGGCGGGGGGAAGAGACCCAGTACTTC. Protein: CASRTPRRGEETQYF.

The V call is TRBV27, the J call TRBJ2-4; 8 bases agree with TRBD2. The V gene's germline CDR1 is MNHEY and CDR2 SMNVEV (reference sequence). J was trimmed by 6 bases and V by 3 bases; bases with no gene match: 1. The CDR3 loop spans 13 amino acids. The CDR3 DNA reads TGTGCCAGCAGTTTCAGCGGGGGAAACATTCAGTACTTC. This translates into CASSFSGGNIQYF.

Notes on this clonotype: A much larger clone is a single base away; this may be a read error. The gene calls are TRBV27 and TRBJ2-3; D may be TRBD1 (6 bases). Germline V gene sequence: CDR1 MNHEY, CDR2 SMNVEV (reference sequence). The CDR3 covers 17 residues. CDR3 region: CANSLQQGPKGTDTQYF. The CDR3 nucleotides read TGTGCCAACAGTTTACAACAGGGCCCTAAAGGCACAGATACGCAGTATTTT.

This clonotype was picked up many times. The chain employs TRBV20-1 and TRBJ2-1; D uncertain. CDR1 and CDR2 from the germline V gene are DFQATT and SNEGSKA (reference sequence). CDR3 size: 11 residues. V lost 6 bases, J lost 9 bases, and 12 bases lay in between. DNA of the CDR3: TGCAGTGCGCCCAGCCGAGGTGAGCAGTTCTTC. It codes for CSAPSRGEQFF.

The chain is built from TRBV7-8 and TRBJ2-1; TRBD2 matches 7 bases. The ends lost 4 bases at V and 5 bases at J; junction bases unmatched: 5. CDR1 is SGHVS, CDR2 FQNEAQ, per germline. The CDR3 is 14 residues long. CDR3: CASSSGLGHNEQFF. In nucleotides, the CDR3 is TGTGCCAGCAGCTCCGGACTAGGACACAATGAGCAGTTCTTC.

The CDR3 sequence: CASKGNGDTEAFF. In DNA, the CDR3 is TGTGCCAGCAAAGGGAATGGGGACACTGAAGCTTTCTTT. The rearrangement uses TRBV2 and TRBJ1-1; no clear D. Germline CDR1 is SNHLY and CDR2 is FYNNEI. Between the trimmed V and J ends, which lost 7 bases and 3 bases, there was a span of 12 bases. The CDR3 extends over 13 amino acids.

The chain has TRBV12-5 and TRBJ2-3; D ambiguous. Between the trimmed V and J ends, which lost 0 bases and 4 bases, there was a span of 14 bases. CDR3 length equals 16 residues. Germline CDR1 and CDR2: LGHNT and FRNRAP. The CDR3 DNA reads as TGTGCTAGTGGTTTGGTAACCCAGATAAGGGCAGATACGCAGTATTTT. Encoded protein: CASGLVTQIRADTQYF.

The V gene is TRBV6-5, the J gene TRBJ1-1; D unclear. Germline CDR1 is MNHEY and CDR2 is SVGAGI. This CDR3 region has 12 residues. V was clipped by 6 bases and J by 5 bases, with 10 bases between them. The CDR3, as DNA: TGTGCCAGCAGCCCGACCGAGACTGAAGCTTTCTTT. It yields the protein CASSPTETEAFF.

The CDR3 protein is CASSRRVLLDSFYEQYF. CDR3 in DNA: TGCGCCAGCAGTCGCCGGGTCCTGCTCGATTCCTTCTACGAGCAGTACTTC. V gene TRBV23-1 combines with J gene TRBJ2-7; no clear D. TRBV23-1 is filed as an ORF, its function uncertain. The CDR3 is made up of 17 amino acids. V lost 4 bases and J lost 3, with 22 bases in between.

The CDR3 DNA follows: TGTGCCAGCAGCGATACAAGGCGTCGGAGTGAAGCTTTCTTT. As protein: CASSDTRRRSEAFF. V gene TRBV7-6 combines with J gene TRBJ1-1; D gene unclear. Germline V gene sequence: CDR1 SGHVS, CDR2 FNYEAQ. CDR3 length: 14 residues. Trimming shortened V by 5 bases and J by 7 bases, and 17 bases separated the two germline ends.

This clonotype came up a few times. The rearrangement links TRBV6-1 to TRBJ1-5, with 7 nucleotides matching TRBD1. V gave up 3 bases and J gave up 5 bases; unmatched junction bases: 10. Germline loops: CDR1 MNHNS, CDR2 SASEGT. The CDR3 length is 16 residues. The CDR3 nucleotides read TGTGCCAGCAGTGACCGGGACGGGACAGAGGATCAGCCCCAGCATTTT. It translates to CASSDRDGTEDQPQHF.

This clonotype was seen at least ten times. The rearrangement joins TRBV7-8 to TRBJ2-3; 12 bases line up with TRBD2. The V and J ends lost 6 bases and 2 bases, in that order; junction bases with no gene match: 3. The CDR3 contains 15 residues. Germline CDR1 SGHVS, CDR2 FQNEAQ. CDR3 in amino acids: CASSRTSGITDTQYF. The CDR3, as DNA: TGTGCCAGCAGTCGGACTAGCGGGATCACAGATACGCAGTATTTT.

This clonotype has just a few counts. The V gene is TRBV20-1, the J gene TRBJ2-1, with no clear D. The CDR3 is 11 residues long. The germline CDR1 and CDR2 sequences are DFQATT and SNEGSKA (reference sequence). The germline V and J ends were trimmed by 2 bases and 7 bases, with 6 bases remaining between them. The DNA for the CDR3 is TGCAGTGCTAGACAGGTTAATGAGCAGTTCTTC. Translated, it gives CSARQVNEQFF.

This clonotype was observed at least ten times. The CDR3 loop reads CASSLGWGYEQYF. The CDR3 bases are TGTGCCAGCAGCTTAGGTTGGGGCTACGAGCAGTACTTC. This rearrangement joins TRBV11-3 to TRBJ2-7; no clear D gene. Germline-derived CDR1 and CDR2 are SGHNT and YENEEA. Deletions cut 1 base from V and 3 bases from J, with 7 bases between. The CDR3 covers 13 residues.

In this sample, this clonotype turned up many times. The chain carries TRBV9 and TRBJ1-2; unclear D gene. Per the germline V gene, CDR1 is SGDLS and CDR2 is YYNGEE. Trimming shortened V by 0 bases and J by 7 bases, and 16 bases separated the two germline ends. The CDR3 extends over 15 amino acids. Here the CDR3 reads CASSVALKPEFGYTF. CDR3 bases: TGTGCCAGCAGCGTAGCTCTGAAGCCGGAGTTTGGCTACACCTTC.

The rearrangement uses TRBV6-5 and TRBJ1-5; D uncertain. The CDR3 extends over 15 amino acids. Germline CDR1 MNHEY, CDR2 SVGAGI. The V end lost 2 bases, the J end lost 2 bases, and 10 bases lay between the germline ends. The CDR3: CASSYSLDRNQPQHF. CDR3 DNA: TGTGCCAGCAGTTACAGTCTCGATCGCAATCAGCCCCAGCATTTT.

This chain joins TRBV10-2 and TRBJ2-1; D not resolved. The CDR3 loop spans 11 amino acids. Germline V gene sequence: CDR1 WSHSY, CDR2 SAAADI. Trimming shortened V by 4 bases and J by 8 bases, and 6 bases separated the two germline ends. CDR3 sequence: CASSGAYEQFF. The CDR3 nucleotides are TGCGCCAGCAGTGGAGCCTATGAGCAGTTCTTC.

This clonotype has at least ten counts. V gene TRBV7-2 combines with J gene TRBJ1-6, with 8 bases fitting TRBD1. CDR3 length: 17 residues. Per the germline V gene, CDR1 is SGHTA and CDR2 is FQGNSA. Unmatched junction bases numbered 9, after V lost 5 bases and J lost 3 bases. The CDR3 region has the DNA TGTGCCAGCAGCACCCCGACAGGGGACTTCTATAATTCACCCCTCCACTTT. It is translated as CASSTPTGDFYNSPLHF.

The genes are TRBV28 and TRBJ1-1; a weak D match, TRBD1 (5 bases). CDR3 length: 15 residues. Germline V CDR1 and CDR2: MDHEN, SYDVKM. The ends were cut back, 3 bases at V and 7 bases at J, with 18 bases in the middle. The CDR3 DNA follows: TGTGCCAGCAGTTTTGGCCGTTGGGGGACGGATGAAGCTTTCTTT. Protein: CASSFGRWGTDEAFF.

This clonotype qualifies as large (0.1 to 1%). DNA of the CDR3: TGTGCCAGCAGCCCCCCCGACAGGGCAACCCACAATGAGCAGTTCTTC. Translation gives CASSPPDRATHNEQFF. The chain carries TRBV12-3 or TRBV12-4 and TRBJ2-1; 7 bases map to TRBD1. The CDR3 totals 16 residues. V shed 6 bases and J 5 bases; nucleotides not matched to a gene: 13.

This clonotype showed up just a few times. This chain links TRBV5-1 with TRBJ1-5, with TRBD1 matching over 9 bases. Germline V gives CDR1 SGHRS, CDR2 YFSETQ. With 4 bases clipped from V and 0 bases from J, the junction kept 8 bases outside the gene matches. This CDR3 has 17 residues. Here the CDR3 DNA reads TGCGCCAGCAGCCCCGGGACAGGGACGTATAGCAATCAGCCCCAGCATTTT. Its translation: CASSPGTGTYSNQPQHF.